Listed below are T cell receptor beta chains from one sample, sequenced in a study of T cell repertoires in cytomegalovirus infection. TCRdb ran MiXCR on the reads and lists one entry per CDR3 protein. This table holds approximately 70,000 distinct CDR3 sequences, about 4% found once. The sequenced sample consisted of PBMCs. The receptors originated from a human donor in good health (CMV status not recorded). Some clones in this sample may be carry-over from other donors' samples. CDR3s include the opening cysteine and the closing phenylalanine or tryptophan. Fields, in order: V gene, clone size, CDR3 length, J gene, CDR3 protein. Clone size is stated in some rows and not others, as once, few, many or a class when expanded.

V: TRBV7-6
size: .
length: 18
J: TRBJ2-2
CDR3: CASSLASPSGGAPGELFF

V: TRBV20-1
size: many
length: 15
J: TRBJ1-6
CDR3: CSAREGGLRLSPLHF

V: TRBV28
size: hyperexpanded
length: 17
J: TRBJ2-5
CDR3: CASSLLRSGAGRETQYF

V: TRBV7-8
size: many
length: 14
J: TRBJ2-5
CDR3: CASSPRQGLQTQYF

V: TRBV6-2/TRBV6-3
size: many
length: 13
J: TRBJ1-2
CDR3: CASAGQMNYGYTF

V: TRBV7-8
size: many
length: 14
J: TRBJ2-3
CDR3: CASSSGQGSDTQYF

V: TRBV7-8
size: many
length: 15
J: TRBJ1-6
CDR3: CASSSGTVYNSPLHF

V: TRBV28
size: many
length: 16
J: TRBJ2-2
CDR3: CASGRQGVVLTGELFF

V: TRBV7-9
size: many
length: 13
J: TRBJ2-7
CDR3: CASSPRTRGEQYF

V: TRBV7-2
size: many
length: 15
J: TRBJ2-7
CDR3: CASSLDSVSAYEQYF

V: TRBV28
size: many
length: 14
J: TRBJ2-7
CDR3: CASSSGTASYEQYF

V: TRBV7-6
size: many
length: 15
J: TRBJ2-3
CDR3: CASSMTGGPIDTQYF

V: TRBV7-6
size: many
length: 16
J: TRBJ2-1
CDR3: CASSPLEVAGSNEQFF

V: TRBV20-1
size: many
length: 13
J: TRBJ2-5
CDR3: CSARDLSQETQYF

V: TRBV7-8
size: many
length: 12
J: TRBJ2-2
CDR3: CASSLGTGELFF

V: TRBV12-3/TRBV12-4
size: many
length: 14
J: TRBJ2-1
CDR3: CASNNRGSNNEQFF

V: TRBV20-1
size: many
length: 15
J: TRBJ2-7
CDR3: CSARVPQRNSYEQYF

V: TRBV5-5
size: many
length: 14
J: TRBJ1-2
CDR3: CASSPRRGRGDYTF

V: TRBV7-2
size: many
length: 14
J: TRBJ1-5
CDR3: CASSPDRVSQPQHF

V: TRBV7-3
size: many
length: 15
J: TRBJ2-6
CDR3: CASSSGTSGANVLTF

V: TRBV4-2
size: many
length: 15
J: TRBJ2-5
CDR3: CASSQEFTRKETQYF

V: TRBV14
size: many
length: 14
J: TRBJ1-6
CDR3: CASSQFTGYSPLHF

V: TRBV20-1
size: many
length: 12
J: TRBJ2-7
CDR3: CSARSGSTEQYF

V: TRBV4-1
size: many
length: 17
J: TRBJ2-7
CDR3: CASSPNGTGTLSYEQYF

V: TRBV24-1
size: many
length: 15
J: TRBJ2-5
CDR3: CATSETSGSGETQYF

V: TRBV3-1
size: many
length: 13
J: TRBJ1-2
CDR3: CASSQVKRGGYTF

V: TRBV6-5
size: many
length: 17
J: TRBJ2-7
CDR3: CASSYGQGPAGLYEQYF

V: TRBV7-2
size: many
length: 14
J: TRBJ2-5
CDR3: CASSPGIYQETQYF

V: TRBV7-2
size: many
length: 13
J: TRBJ2-7
CDR3: CASRGTSTYEQYF

V: TRBV7-2
size: .
length: 16
J: TRBJ2-4
CDR3: CASSLALGGKRNIQYF

V: TRBV7-2
size: many
length: 15
J: TRBJ2-5
CDR3: CASSLTSGIRETQYF

V: TRBV11-1
size: many
length: 14
J: TRBJ1-1
CDR3: CASSLRQTNTEAFF

V: TRBV7-2
size: many
length: 15
J: TRBJ2-6
CDR3: CASSLRQTGANVLTF

V: TRBV7-2
size: .
length: 13
J: TRBJ2-1
CDR3: CASSFGSSGEQFF

V: TRBV25-1
size: .
length: 11
J: TRBJ1-1
CDR3: CASSRGVQGFF

V: TRBV7-2
size: many
length: 14
J: TRBJ2-1
CDR3: CASSSNGRGGEQFF

V: TRBV4-1
size: few
length: 14
J: TRBJ1-2
CDR3: CASSQSLVNYGYTF

V: TRBV6-2/TRBV6-3
size: many
length: 16
J: TRBJ2-7
CDR3: CASSYHTSSGVYEQYF

V: TRBV7-2
size: many
length: 22
J: TRBJ2-1
CDR3: CASSLTPRPSGRRVGSYNEQFF

V: TRBV6-8
size: many
length: 13
J: TRBJ1-1
CDR3: CASSRMRNTEAFF

V: TRBV7-2
size: .
length: 16
J: TRBJ2-1
CDR3: CASSPWVSGRAGEQFF

V: TRBV7-2
size: many
length: 17
J: TRBJ2-1
CDR3: CASSQKLSGRGYNEQFF

V: TRBV7-2
size: many
length: 13
J: TRBJ1-2
CDR3: CASSVGQAYGYTF

V: TRBV7-2
size: .
length: 15
J: TRBJ1-1
CDR3: CASSTPGGGGTEAFF

V: TRBV5-1
size: many
length: 15
J: TRBJ2-1
CDR3: CASSSQPGQNNEQFF

V: TRBV7-2
size: many
length: 14
J: TRBJ1-2
CDR3: CASSPRAALYGYTF

V: TRBV4-1
size: many
length: 16
J: TRBJ2-1
CDR3: CASSHQIAGLYNEQFF

V: TRBV19
size: many
length: 13
J: TRBJ2-1
CDR3: CASSINPNNEQFF

V: TRBV7-8
size: many
length: 16
J: TRBJ1-5
CDR3: CASSFASTVTNQPQHF

V: TRBV4-1
size: many
length: 17
J: TRBJ2-7
CDR3: CASSLRTPGQGLGEQYF

V: TRBV7-8
size: many
length: 15
J: TRBJ1-5
CDR3: CASSLKLTSHQPQHF

V: TRBV7-2
size: many
length: 12
J: TRBJ2-1
CDR3: CASSLRSTEQFF

V: TRBV7-3
size: many
length: 12
J: TRBJ2-3
CDR3: CASSSSPDTQYF

V: TRBV7-2
size: many
length: 15
J: TRBJ2-7
CDR3: CASSSGGALGYEQYF